There are many counts of the clone carrying this TCR beta chain. RNA-based 3' RACE libraries used unique molecular identifiers. From the 3' RACE reads, TCRdb called clonotypes with MiXCR, one entry per CDR3 protein. The table records 40,000 or so distinct CDR3 sequences, about 7% of them present only once. The data were taken from a study of HIV-infected children after antiretroviral therapy interruption. The J segment lost 4 bases and the V segment lost 5 bases, leaving 12 bases of the junction unmatched. The CDR3 covers 16 residues. CDR1 and CDR2 (germline): MDHEN, SYDVKM. Treatment noted: PENTA 11 planned treatment interruption arm or continuous ART arm.

The material was CD45RA+ CD4+ T cells from PBMCs, pooled from several time points, obtained from a donor given antiretroviral therapy, either interrupted or continuous. The subset denotes: naive CD4+ CD45RA+ CD45RO- T cells. The V gene is TRBV28, the J gene TRBJ2-5, with 8 bases lining up with TRBD2. The receptor was isolated from a pool of human donors with HIV. CDR3 nucleotide sequence: TGTGCCAGCAGTCGGACTAGCCTAACGTTGCCAGAGACCCAGTACTTC. It encodes CASSRTSLTLPETQYF.